This passage covers 7 T cell receptor beta chains from one sample sequenced in a study of T cells in Graves' hyperthyroidism and ophthalmopathy. TCR beta CDR3 regions were amplified from RNA transcripts. The TCR CDR3 was amplified in a first-round RT-PCR using the HTBI primer set. TCRdb used MiXCR to reprocess the multiplex PCR reads, holding one entry per CDR3 protein. This table has approximately 560,000 distinct CDR3 sequences, about 43% appearing once. Specimen: peripheral blood or thyroid tissue (not recorded which). The origin of the receptors is a woman under 30 with Graves' hyperthyroidism.

This clonotype showed up many times. The chain uses TRBV7-9 and TRBJ2-7; D may be TRBD2 (6 bases). Germline V gene data show CDR1 as SEHNR and CDR2 as FQNEAQ (reference sequence). The CDR3 has 15 amino acids. V was clipped by 4 bases and J by 7 bases, with 20 bases between them. For the CDR3, the DNA is TGTGCCAGCAGCTCAGATCGGGGGAACCTATGGGAGCAGTACTTC. This translates into CASSSDRGNLWEQYF.

In its sample, this clonotype was seen a few times. The V call is TRBV29-1, the J call TRBJ1-1, with D tentatively TRBD1 (5 bases). The CDR3 loop spans 15 amino acids. V lost 7 bases and J 0 bases, leaving 18 bases between the germline ends. Germline V lookup: CDR1 SQVTM, CDR2 ANQGSEA. CDR3 sequence (DNA): TGCAGCGCCCCAACTAGGGGCGGAATGAACACTGAAGCTTTCTTT. Translated, it gives CSAPTRGGMNTEAFF.

The chain links TRBV20-1 to TRBJ1-4; 8 bases fit TRBD1. This CDR3 region has 13 residues. The germline CDR1 and CDR2 sequences are DFQATT and SNEGSKA (reference sequence). V shed 5 bases and J 8 bases; nucleotides not matched to a gene: 7. CDR3 residues: CSAGQGTGEKLFF. For the CDR3, the DNA is TGCAGTGCTGGACAGGGTACTGGGGAAAAACTGTTTTTT.

This clonotype was observed at least ten times. This CDR3 reads CAISDRGQFTEAFF. Written as DNA, the CDR3 is TGTGCCATCAGTGACAGGGGGCAATTCACTGAAGCTTTCTTT. The genes are TRBV10-3 and TRBJ1-1, with 8 nucleotides matching TRBD1. CDR1 ENHRY and CDR2 SYGVKD come from the germline V gene. The CDR3 runs 14 residues. Trimming at V came to 3 bases and at J to 4 bases, leaving 4 bases not matched to a gene.

The rearrangement joins TRBV20-1 to TRBJ2-2; D is unclear. CDR3 size: 10 residues. Germline V CDR1 and CDR2: DFQATT, SNEGSKA (reference sequence). Trimming took off 6 bases at V and 6 bases at J, with 5 bases between the two ends. The CDR3 nucleotides are TGCAGTGCCACCGCCGGGGAGCTGTTTTTT. Translation gives CSATAGELFF.

This clonotype turned up a few times. V usage is TRBV9 and J usage is TRBJ2-7, with unresolved D. The V end was cut by 0 bases, the J end by 2 bases, with 12 bases between. Germline-derived CDR1 and CDR2 are SGDLS and YYNGEE. This CDR3 contains 15 residues. CDR3 loop: CASSVGVSLTYEQYF. The DNA of the CDR3 is TGTGCCAGCAGCGTAGGAGTGTCTCTGACCTACGAGCAGTACTTC.

The rearrangement uses TRBV25-1 and TRBJ1-2; D is unclear. This CDR3 is built from 15 residues. Trimming left V 1 base short and J 4 bases short, with 13 bases between. Germline V gene data show CDR1 as MGHDK and CDR2 as SYGVNS. The DNA for the CDR3 is TGTGCCAGCAGTGAATTTCGGGCGCGAGGCTATGGCTACACCTTC. It encodes CASSEFRARGYGYTF.